These T cell receptor beta chains were read from a single sample in a study of T cells after yellow fever vaccination. TCRdb re-called the 5' RACE reads with MiXCR, one entry per CDR3 protein. The data hold roughly 340,000 distinct CDR3 sequences, with 8.5% to 9% observed a single time. Sequenced material: PBMCs, taken on the day of the first yellow fever vaccination. Source of these receptors: a man aged 18-30 years who received the YFV17D yellow fever vaccine. Each CDR3 is given with its conserved first and last residue. The D gene is left open where the match is weak. Rows give clone size only sometimes, using once, few, many, or a class for an expanded clone.

clone size	J gene	V gene	D gene	CDR3 protein	CDR3 DNA
few	TRBJ2-5	TRBV19	TRBD1	CASSNNRGQETQYF	TGTGCCAGTAGTAACAACAGGGGGCAAGAGACCCAGTACTTC
few	TRBJ2-1	TRBV11-2	-	CASSLARVGGPFF	TGTGCCAGCAGCTTAGCACGGGTCGGGGGCCCGTTCTTC
many	TRBJ1-1	TRBV5-1	TRBD1	CASSVTGTVGTEAFF	TGCGCCAGCAGCGTTACCGGGACAGTGGGCACTGAAGCTTTCTTT
-	TRBJ2-5	TRBV5-4	TRBD1	CASSQGTGRTQETQYF	TGTGCCAGCAGCCAGGGGACAGGGAGAACTCAAGAGACCCAGTACTTC
few	TRBJ1-1	TRBV19	-	CASSRLIGPAFF	TGTGCCAGTAGCCGGTTGATAGGGCCTGCTTTCTTT
few	TRBJ1-1	TRBV6-5	-	CASSFSFDTEAFF	TGTGCCAGCAGTTTTTCGTTTGACACTGAAGCTTTCTTT
few	TRBJ2-3	TRBV7-7	TRBD2	CASSSRAGGDTQYF	TGTGCCAGCAGTTCCCGGGCGGGGGGAGATACGCAGTATTTT
-	TRBJ2-3	TRBV7-8	TRBD2	CASSLRAASGQDTQYF	TGTGCCAGCAGCTTGCGTGCGGCTAGCGGCCAAGATACGCAGTATTTT
few	TRBJ1-2	TRBV25-1	-	CASRGGASEGYTF	TGTGCCAGCAGGGGGGGGGCTTCGGAAGGCTACACCTTC
many	TRBJ2-3	TRBV12-5	-	CASGLGTAAEPQYF	TGTGCTAGTGGTCTAGGGACCGCGGCCGAGCCGCAGTATTTT
-	TRBJ2-1	TRBV4-3	TRBD1	CASSHLGQGNQFF	TGCGCCAGCAGCCATCTGGGACAGGGAAACCAGTTCTTC
many	TRBJ2-1	TRBV4-3	-	CASRPGTDTSYNEQFF	TGCGCCAGCAGACCCGGGACGGATACCTCCTACAATGAGCAGTTCTTC
many	TRBJ2-6	TRBV4-3	-	CASSQDSGANVLTF	TGTGCCAGCAGCCAGGATTCTGGGGCCAACGTCCTGACTTTC
-	TRBJ2-3	TRBV9	TRBD2	CASSGEGRDYTDTQYF	TGTGCCAGCAGCGGTGAGGGCCGGGACTACACAGATACGCAGTATTTT
-	TRBJ2-2	TRBV7-2	-	CASSLTVVTSSPGELFF	TGTGCCAGCAGCTTGACCGTGGTTACTAGTTCTCCCGGGGAGCTGTTTTTT
-	TRBJ2-7	TRBV29-1	TRBD1	CSVEEDRGLTYEQYF	TGCAGCGTTGAAGAGGACAGGGGGCTTACCTACGAGCAGTACTTC
few	TRBJ2-5	TRBV6-2/TRBV6-3	TRBD1	CASRSESDRVSETQYF	TGTGCCAGCAGATCGGAATCGGACAGGGTCTCAGAGACCCAGTACTTC
few	TRBJ1-2	TRBV6-2/TRBV6-3	TRBD1	CASSRQGLNYGYTF	TGTGCCAGCAGTCGACAGGGGCTGAACTATGGCTACACCTTC
-	TRBJ1-4	TRBV9	TRBD1	CASSVSPHAGGNEKLFF	TGTGCCAGCAGCGTCTCTCCCCACGCAGGGGGCAATGAAAAACTGTTTTTT
-	TRBJ1-1	TRBV20-1	-	CSARGGSTEAFF	TGCAGTGCTAGGGGGGGAAGCACTGAAGCTTTCTTT
many	TRBJ2-5	TRBV28	TRBD2	CASTLGLAGSQETQYF	TGTGCCAGCACCCTGGGACTAGCGGGGTCCCAAGAGACCCAGTACTTC
-	TRBJ1-5	TRBV12-3/TRBV12-4	-	CASSLFRNNQPQHF	TGTGCCAGCAGCCTGTTCCGAAACAATCAGCCCCAGCATTTT
few	TRBJ1-2	TRBV12-3/TRBV12-4	-	CASSSQRSLNYGYTF	TGTGCCAGCAGTTCCCAGAGGTCACTTAACTATGGCTACACCTTC
few	TRBJ2-1	TRBV7-2	-	CASNEQFF	TGTGCCAGTAATGAGCAGTTCTTC
-	TRBJ1-6	TRBV4-1	-	CASSQVVDSPLHF	TGCGCCAGCAGCCAAGTTGTGGATTCACCCCTCCACTTT
few	TRBJ1-1	TRBV7-2	TRBD1	CASSFTGTGLQDTEAFF	TGTGCCAGCAGCTTTACCGGGACAGGGCTTCAGGACACTGAAGCTTTCTTT
few	TRBJ2-3	TRBV5-1	TRBD1	CASSLDPGGARTDTQYF	TGCGCCAGCAGCTTGGATCCAGGGGGCGCCCGCACAGATACGCAGTATTTT
many	TRBJ1-4	TRBV12-3/TRBV12-4	-	CASSLVQGNEKLFF	TGTGCCAGCAGTTTAGTCCAGGGGAATGAAAAACTGTTTTTT
few	TRBJ2-7	TRBV2	-	CASIRSRMYEQYF	TGTGCCAGCATCCGGAGTCGTATGTACGAGCAGTACTTC
few	TRBJ2-7	TRBV30	-	CAWSVGGNSYEQYF	TGTGCCTGGAGTGTAGGAGGGAATTCCTACGAGCAGTACTTC